The following is a T cell receptor (beta chain) sequence with its context. At one end the junction does not follow the germline gene, possibly because of a read error. The record originates from a study of CD8+ T cells in alopecia areata. As the sequencing template, cDNA was produced by extracting RNA and reverse transcribing it. Profiling relied on immunoSEQ multiplex PCR, and the TCRdb table lists in-frame clones only, not all of them. The table lists fewer than 200,000 clones, 58% of them singletons. Treatment defined: oral pan-JAK inhibitor, 5-10 mg twice daily. Isolation of CD4+ and CD8+ T cells from PBMCs was achieved by sorting. The CDR3 loop spans 13 amino acids. Germline V gene data show CDR1 as MNHNS and CDR2 as SASEGT.

The source is a human donor with alopecia areata. Sequences were derived from CD4+ T cells sorted from blood, sampled between weeks 55 and 70, from a patient treated with tofacitinib. The rearrangement links TRBV6-1 to TRBJ2-5; TRBD2 agrees at 13 bases. The DNA of the CDR3 is TGTGCCAGCAGGACTAGCGGGGGGCGGCCCATTGACTTC. This translates into CASRTSGGRPIDF.